This T cell receptor beta chain was profiled in a study of blood T cell repertoires in COVID-19. Study information: Acute and convalescent COVID-19 samples came from the United States, Italy and Spain. Sources were T cells, B-cell-depleted T cells, or PBMCs; the material itself was cDNA or gDNA.

Original data processing: How many nucleated cells were present was estimated from reference gene primer amplification. TCRdb keeps only in-frame clones here, not all; method: immunoSEQ multiplex PCR. V and J calls and clone size are copied from that table; D and trimming were computed from the DNA. The data hold tens of thousands of clones, with approximately 83% observed a single time. Sequencing was performed on peripheral blood. The clonotype originates from a human donor in a cohort sampled during active COVID-19.

CDR3 in DNA: TGTGCCAGCAGCCGGGACAGGGAGACTGAGCAGTTCTTC. This codes for CASSRDRETEQFF. V gene TRBV7-7 combines with J gene TRBJ2-1; 9 nucleotides align to TRBD1. After removal of 5 bases from V and 9 bases from J, the junction contained 5 bases not matched to a gene. This CDR3 contains 13 residues. CDR1 and CDR2 from the germline V gene are SSHAT and FNYEAQ (reference sequence).